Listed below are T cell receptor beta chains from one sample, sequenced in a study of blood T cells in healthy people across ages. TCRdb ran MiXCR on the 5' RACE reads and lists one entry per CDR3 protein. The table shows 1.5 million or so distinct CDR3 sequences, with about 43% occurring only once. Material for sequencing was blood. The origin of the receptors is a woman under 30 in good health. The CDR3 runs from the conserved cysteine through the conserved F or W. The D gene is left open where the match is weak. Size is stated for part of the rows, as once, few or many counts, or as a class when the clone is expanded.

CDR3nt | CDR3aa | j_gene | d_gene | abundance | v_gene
TGTGCCAGCAGTTTCGTGCCTGGGGACATTCAGTACTTC | CASSFVPGDIQYF | TRBJ2-4 | . | . | TRBV6-6
TGTGCCAGCAGGAGGGGGGGAGCCCTCGGGGATGAGCAGTACTTC | CASRRGGALGDEQYF | TRBJ2-5 | . | . | TRBV6-1
TGTGCCAGCAGGGACTCTTACTCCTACAATGAGCAGTTCTTC | CASRDSYSYNEQFF | TRBJ2-1 | . | few | TRBV6-1
TGCGCCAGCAGCCACACTAGCGGGAGGAACAATGAGCAGTACTTC | CASSHTSGRNNEQYF | TRBJ2-7 | TRBD2 | . | TRBV4-1
TGTGCCAGCAGTAAACTAGCGGGAGAGACCCAGTTCTTC | CASSKLAGETQFF | TRBJ2-1 | TRBD2 | . | TRBV2
TGTGCCAGCAGTACCTCCGGGACAGGGGGCCACGAGCAGTACTTC | CASSTSGTGGHEQYF | TRBJ2-7 | TRBD1 | few | TRBV28
TGTGCCAGCAGTTACTCGAAATGGGAGCGGGAGGGCCTTTTAGCGTTCTATGAGCAGTTCTTC | CASSYSKWEREGLLAFYEQFF | TRBJ2-1 | TRBD2 | . | TRBV6-2/TRBV6-3
TGTGCCAGCTCACCACCGCGTCTGACCTCCGGGAATGAGCAGTTCTTC | CASSPPRLTSGNEQFF | TRBJ2-1 | . | once | TRBV18
TGCAGTGCGCGGCTGGGTGAAAAACTGTTTTTT | CSARLGEKLFF | TRBJ1-4 | . | few | TRBV20-1
TGTGCCAGCAGTGCAGTAGGCTCTGGAAACACCATATATTTT | CASSAVGSGNTIYF | TRBJ1-3 | . | . | TRBV12-3/TRBV12-4
TGTGCCACCAGTGAGCTCATCCTAGCGGGACCGAACACCGGGGAGCTGTTTTTT | CATSELILAGPNTGELFF | TRBJ2-2 | TRBD2 | . | TRBV24-1
TGTGCCAGCAGTTACTCCTTCGGAGGGAATGGTAACTATGGCTACACCTTC | CASSYSFGGNGNYGYTF | TRBJ1-2 | . | . | TRBV6-5
TGTGCCAGCAGCTTCAACCCGCTGACAGGGAACACTGAAGCTTTCTTT | CASSFNPLTGNTEAFF | TRBJ1-1 | . | many | TRBV9
TGCGCCAGCAGCTCGCAGTCCGCGGTGATGAACACTGAAGCTTTCTTT | CASSSQSAVMNTEAFF | TRBJ1-1 | . | few | TRBV5-1
TGCGCCAGCAGCCAGGCCCCTCGCGGGCTGGGGGCAGATACGCAGTATTTT | CASSQAPRGLGADTQYF | TRBJ2-3 | . | . | TRBV4-3
TGCGCCAGCAGCCCCATTCTTTCGGGACTAGCGGACACCGGGGAGCTGTTTTTT | CASSPILSGLADTGELFF | TRBJ2-2 | TRBD2 | . | TRBV5-1
TGCGCCAGCAGCTTGGAATCGGGAACATTTTTCTACGAGCAGTACTTC | CASSLESGTFFYEQYF | TRBJ2-7 | . | . | TRBV5-1
TGTGCCAGCAGCTTAGGTTGGGGAAGCGGGAGCACAGATACGCAGTATTTT | CASSLGWGSGSTDTQYF | TRBJ2-3 | . | few | TRBV7-9
TGCAGTGCTCCAGGGGTCGGAAACAATGAGCAGTTCTTC | CSAPGVGNNEQFF | TRBJ2-1 | . | . | TRBV20-1
TGTGCCACCTCGGGACTAGCGGCTAGCACAGATACGCAGTATTTT | CATSGLAASTDTQYF | TRBJ2-3 | TRBD2 | few | TRBV28
TGTGCCAGTAAAGGGGCCCACAATCAGCCCCAGCATTTT | CASKGAHNQPQHF | TRBJ1-5 | . | . | TRBV28
TGTGCCAGCAGCCGACCTTCCGGGACTAGTTTCAGAGATACGCAGTATTTT | CASSRPSGTSFRDTQYF | TRBJ2-3 | TRBD2 | . | TRBV12-3/TRBV12-4
TGTGCCAGCAGTTTCACTAGCGGAGGAGGGGATGAGCAGTTCTTC | CASSFTSGGGDEQFF | TRBJ2-1 | TRBD2 | . | TRBV6-5
TGTGCCAGCAGTTTAGGGGGACGGCCCTTGGCTTACGAGCAGTACTTC | CASSLGGRPLAYEQYF | TRBJ2-7 | . | few | TRBV28
TGTGCCAGCAGCGTAGGGTCTCGGGTCGATTCACCCCTCCACTTT | CASSVGSRVDSPLHF | TRBJ1-6 | . | few | TRBV9
TGCGCCAGCAGCTTGGAATTGGGGGGTATACAGAATGACTACACCTTC | CASSLELGGIQNDYTF | TRBJ1-2 | . | . | TRBV5-1
TGTGCCAGCAGCTTGGCGTACTCGGAGAGATCCTACGAGCAGTACTTC | CASSLAYSERSYEQYF | TRBJ2-7 | . | . | TRBV5-5
TGCAGTGCTAGAGAGTCCCGCTACAATGAGCAGTTCTTC | CSARESRYNEQFF | TRBJ2-1 | . | . | TRBV20-1
TGTGCCACCAGCAGGGCGGACCTGAACCCTGAAGCTTTCTTT | CATSRADLNPEAFF | TRBJ1-1 | . | . | TRBV15
TGTGCCAGCAACCTGGACAGTAGCCGGATCTATGGCTACACCTTC | CASNLDSSRIYGYTF | TRBJ1-2 | . | . | TRBV6-1
TGTGCCAGCAGCTTAGTATTGAACAGGGTCCCTGAAGCTTTCTTT | CASSLVLNRVPEAFF | TRBJ1-1 | . | once | TRBV7-9
TGCGCCAGCAGCCCCGGACTAGGACCGAACACCGGGGAGCTGTTTTTT | CASSPGLGPNTGELFF | TRBJ2-2 | TRBD2 | many | TRBV5-1
TGTGCCAGCAGTGGAGGCCTATTGGGAGGCTACACCTTC | CASSGGLLGGYTF | TRBJ1-2 | . | few | TRBV6-2/TRBV6-3
TGTGCCAGCAGCACGGAAACCCATCCAGATACGCAGTATTTT | CASSTETHPDTQYF | TRBJ2-3 | . | . | TRBV25-1
TGCAGTGCTCAACAGCCGGGACAGAGCAATAACATTCAGTACTTC | CSAQQPGQSNNIQYF | TRBJ2-4 | TRBD1 | . | TRBV20-1
TGCAGTGCTAGAGACTTAGTGACAGGGATCAATCAGCCCCAGCATTTT | CSARDLVTGINQPQHF | TRBJ1-5 | TRBD1 | . | TRBV20-1
TGCGCCAGCAGCCAAGATCCATATCGGGGGGGCCTTAGCACAGATACGCAGTATTTT | CASSQDPYRGGLSTDTQYF | TRBJ2-3 | TRBD2 | . | TRBV4-3
TGTGCCAGCAGGAACCTGGGGAACACTGAAGCTTTCTTT | CASRNLGNTEAFF | TRBJ1-1 | . | . | TRBV28
TGCGCCAGCCAGGCAGGGCAGAGCTCCTACGAGCAGTACTTC | CASQAGQSSYEQYF | TRBJ2-7 | . | . | TRBV5-1
TGTGCCAGCAGTTTATACCCTATCGGCTACGAGCAGTACTTC | CASSLYPIGYEQYF | TRBJ2-7 | . | . | TRBV27
TGCAGTGCGGGGACTAGCGGGAGGGGTACAAATACGCAGTATTTT | CSAGTSGRGTNTQYF | TRBJ2-3 | TRBD2 | few | TRBV20-1
TGTGCCAGCAGCGGCAGGACAGCCAGACCGAGCTACACCTTC | CASSGRTARPSYTF | TRBJ1-2 | . | few | TRBV12-3/TRBV12-4
TGTGCCAGCGTACTAGGAGGGGGAACCTACGAGCAGTACTTC | CASVLGGGTYEQYF | TRBJ2-7 | . | many | TRBV6-6
TGCAGTGCTAGAGACCCAGGGCTTGTAGCCAAAAACATTCAGTACTTC | CSARDPGLVAKNIQYF | TRBJ2-4 | . | . | TRBV20-1
TGCAGTGCTCGCGGCGGGGGTAAAGGGGGACAAAACTACAATGAGCAGTTCTTC | CSARGGGKGGQNYNEQFF | TRBJ2-1 | . | . | TRBV20-1
TGTGCCAGCAGCCGGGGCGGACGGGCCGATTATGGCTACACCTTC | CASSRGGRADYGYTF | TRBJ1-2 | . | few | TRBV7-2
TGTGCCATCAGTGATCCAGCGGGAGGTCTGGGTACGCAGTATTTT | CAISDPAGGLGTQYF | TRBJ2-3 | TRBD2 | many | TRBV10-3
TGTGCCAGCAGTGTCGACCTTATGGAAGATACGCAGTATTTT | CASSVDLMEDTQYF | TRBJ2-3 | . | few | TRBV6-1
TGTGCCAGCAGCCCTCCGGGCAGGATGGTTGAAGCTTTCTTT | CASSPPGRMVEAFF | TRBJ1-1 | . | . | TRBV7-9
TGTGCCAACAGCTTAGTACCTGTGTCGTGGCTAGCAGGCTACGAGCAGTACTTC | CANSLVPVSWLAGYEQYF | TRBJ2-7 | . | . | TRBV7-2
TGTGCCAGCAGTGGGGGGACTAGCGGCATGTCCTACAATGAGCAGTTCTTC | CASSGGTSGMSYNEQFF | TRBJ2-1 | TRBD2 | once | TRBV6-1
TGTGCCAGCAGTTTATCCTGGGACCTGATAGCGCGCAGCTCCTACGAGCAGTACTTC | CASSLSWDLIARSSYEQYF | TRBJ2-7 | . | few | TRBV11-2
TGTGCCAGCTCTGGAGGAGCAGGGGCGTACAATGAGCAGTTCTTC | CASSGGAGAYNEQFF | TRBJ2-1 | . | . | TRBV2
TGCGCCAGCAGTGAGGCCGGGACAGATACAGATACGCAGTATTTT | CASSEAGTDTDTQYF | TRBJ2-3 | TRBD1 | once | TRBV10-2
TGCGCCAGCAGCCGGACCCCAGGGGGAATGGAATACGAGCAGTACTTC | CASSRTPGGMEYEQYF | TRBJ2-7 | TRBD1 | . | TRBV4-1